The entry below describes one TCR beta chain. The ends lost 2 bases at V and 1 base at J; junction bases unmatched: 0. This CDR3 has 16 residues. CDR1 and CDR2 (germline): MNHNY, SVGAGI (reference sequence). The sample belongs to a study of early stage breast cancer tumors. Profiled with immunoSEQ multiplex PCR; TCRdb holds only in-frame clones, not every one. The table includes 45,000 to 50,000 clones, 83% detected once. The specimen sequenced was blood. The source is a person aged 45 to 59 with breast cancer. The chain is built from TRBV6-6 and TRBJ2-5; the match to TRBD2 covers 14 bases. The CDR3 sequence is CASSYGTSGGQETQYF. CDR3 nucleotide sequence: TGTGCCAGCAGTTACGGGACTAGCGGGGGCCAAGAGACCCAGTACTTC.